The 6 T cell receptor beta chains presented below share a single source sample, sequenced in a study of cytomegalovirus exposure and HLA in healthy donors (dated by TCRdb to between 2016 and 2019). Library creation used the immunoSEQ multiplex PCR assay. The multiplex PCR relied on a mix of 60 forward primers for TCR Vbeta segments and 13 reverse primers for TCR Jbeta segments. TCRdb stores this immuneACCESS table with in-frame sequences only. Part of the clones is absent; in the studies checked, under half of the shortfall reflects unresolved V genes, and no reason is known for the rest. The sample table holds 98,000 or so clones, of which 9.5% to 13% were seen once. The ten biggest clones cover about 5.7% of the sample. The sequenced sample consisted of PBMCs. The receptor set was obtained from a man between 35 and 55 years old in good health and CMV-seropositive.

The chain carries TRBV14 and TRBJ1-2; maybe TRBD1 (5 bases). This CDR3 region has 16 residues. Per germline, CDR1 SGHDN and CDR2 FVKESK. Between the trimmed V and J ends, which lost 0 bases and 8 bases, there was a span of 19 bases. CDR3 in amino acids: CASSQDWAKGISGYTF. As DNA, the CDR3 is TGTGCCAGCAGCCAAGATTGGGCCAAGGGGATCTCAGGCTACACCTTC. Together with reference TRBV14 and TRBJ1-2, the CDR3 gives the full variable domain: EAGVTQFPSHSVIEKGQTVTLRCDPISGHDNLYWYRRVMGKEIKFLLHFVKESKQDESGMPNNRFLAERTGGTYSTLKVQPAELEDSGVYFCASSQDWAKGISGYTFGSGTRLTVV.

The table lists this clone with a few counts. V usage is TRBV4-1 and J usage is TRBJ2-5; TRBD1 aligns across 8 bases. The germline V gene has CDR1 MGHRA and CDR2 YSYEKL. V dropped 6 bases and J dropped 3; count of bases not matched to a gene: 9. This CDR3 contains 15 residues. The CDR3 DNA reads as TGCGCCAGCAGTCGGACAGGGACCAATAAAGAGACCCAGTACTTC. Its protein is CASSRTGTNKETQYF.

This clone was counted only a few times. The chain combines TRBV6-5 with TRBJ2-7; D uncertain. The CDR3 sequence is 12 residues long. Germline CDR1 and CDR2: MNHEY and SVGAGI. V was clipped by 8 bases and J by 0 bases, with 8 bases between them. The CDR3 DNA is TGTGCCAGCGCCGACAACTCCTACGAGCAGTACTTC. Its protein product is CASADNSYEQYF.

On this clone itself: Germline and junction disagree at one end, which may indicate a read error. The gene calls are TRBV6-5 and TRBJ1-2, with unresolved D. There are 13 residues in the CDR3. Germline V gene sequence: CDR1 MNHEY, CDR2 SVGAGI. CDR3 in DNA: TGTGCCAGCAGTGACTCCACTAACTATGGCTACACCTTC. Amino acid sequence: CASSDSTNYGYTF.

This clone was counted only a few times. The rearrangement links TRBV5-4 to TRBJ2-7; D is unresolved. The CDR3 runs 13 residues. Germline-derived CDR1 and CDR2 are SGHNT and YYREEE (reference sequence). Trimming took 9 bases from V and 0 from J, leaving 13 bases between them. CDR3 region: CATRTESSYEQYF. In DNA form, the CDR3 reads TGTGCCACCAGGACGGAGAGCTCCTACGAGCAGTACTTC.

The rearrangement joins TRBV29-1 to TRBJ2-7, with a weak D call TRBD1 (6 bases). Between the trimmed V and J ends, which lost 7 bases and 5 bases, there was a span of 15 bases. CDR3 length: 12 residues. Germline CDR1 and CDR2: SQVTM and ANQGSEA. CDR3 nucleotides: TGCAGCGCCGTCGGACAGCGCCACGAGCAGTACTTC. This codes for CSAVGQRHEQYF.